This is a list of T cell receptor beta chains from one sample in a study of blood T cell repertoires in COVID-19. The assay was immunoSEQ multiplex PCR, and TCRdb's table has in-frame clones only and misses some. The sample consists of approximately 140,000 clones, approximately 91% of them appearing once. Material for sequencing was peripheral blood. The source of these receptors is a man between 50 and 59 years old with active or convalescent COVID-19. Each CDR3 is given with its conserved first and last residue. D genes are given only for firm matches. Clone size appears in some rows only: once, few, many, or a class for an expanded clone.

TRBD1	TRBV5-4	NA	15	TRBJ2-1	CASRDRVSSYNEQFF	TGTGCCAGCAGGGACAGGGTGAGCTCCTACAATGAGCAGTTCTTC
TRBD1	TRBV10-1	NA	12	TRBJ1-6	CASGRQGSPLHF	TGCGCCAGCGGAAGACAGGGTTCACCCCTCCACTTT
NA	TRBV19	once	16	TRBJ2-2	CASSPPSGANTGELFF	TGTGCCAGTAGTCCCCCCTCCGGGGCGAACACCGGGGAGCTGTTTTTT
NA	TRBV11-3	NA	13	TRBJ2-1	CASSLRGYNEQFF	TGTGCCAGCAGCTTAAGAGGGTACAATGAGCAGTTCTTC
NA	TRBV21-1	NA	12	TRBJ1-2	CATYSGNYGYTF	TGTGCCACCTACTCAGGGAACTATGGCTACACCTTC
NA	TRBV14	few	14	TRBJ1-1	CASSVSRLNTEAFF	TGTGCCAGCAGCGTAAGCCGTTTGAACACTGAAGCTTTCTTT
NA	TRBV12-3/TRBV12-4	once	13	TRBJ1-2	CASTPGQYYGYTF	TGTGCCAGCACTCCCGGACAGTACTATGGCTACACCTTC
TRBD1	TRBV3-1/TRBV3-2	NA	16	TRBJ1-2	CASSLGGQVPSYGYTF	TGTGCCAGCAGCCTCGGGGGACAGGTCCCTTCCTATGGCTACACCTTC
TRBD2	TRBV10-2	NA	16	TRBJ2-3	CASSRLAGSSTDTQYF	TGCGCCAGCAGCAGACTAGCGGGGTCTAGCACAGATACGCAGTATTTT
NA	TRBV11-1	NA	16	TRBJ1-2	CASSLRGDPLNYGYTF	TGTGCCAGCAGCTTACGGGGGGACCCACTTAACTATGGCTACACCTTC
TRBD2	TRBV28	NA	15	TRBJ2-7	CASSFSGESSYEQYF	TGTGCCAGCAGTTTCAGCGGGGAAAGCTCCTACGAGCAGTACTTC
TRBD2	TRBV6-2/TRBV6-3	NA	16	TRBJ2-3	CASSSVGLAGTDTQYF	TGTGCCAGCAGCTCCGTTGGGCTAGCGGGCACAGATACGCAGTATTTT
NA	TRBV6-5	many	16	TRBJ2-1	CASSYSSGGYYNEQFF	TGTGCCAGCAGTTACTCCTCGGGGGGCTACTACAATGAGCAGTTCTTC
TRBD2	TRBV7-9	NA	18	TRBJ2-3	CASSVGLAGALSTDTQYF	TGTGCCAGCAGCGTTGGACTAGCGGGAGCCCTGAGCACAGATACGCAGTATTTT
TRBD1	TRBV18	NA	14	TRBJ2-1	CASSPTPTGHEQFF	TGTGCCAGCTCACCAACCCCGACAGGGCATGAGCAGTTCTTC
NA	TRBV5-5	NA	15	TRBJ1-3	CASSLVASSGNTIYF	TGTGCCAGCAGCTTGGTGGCCAGCTCTGGAAACACCATATATTTT
NA	TRBV29-1	NA	13	TRBJ1-5	CSATTGVNQPQHF	TGCAGCGCCACTACAGGAGTAAATCAGCCCCAGCATTTT
TRBD1	TRBV19	once	14	TRBJ2-3	CASSIQGARDTQYF	TGTGCCAGTAGCATTCAGGGGGCGCGAGATACGCAGTATTTT
NA	TRBV5-1	NA	15	TRBJ2-5	CASSPDSGRGETQYF	TGCGCCAGCAGCCCAGATTCGGGCAGGGGCGAGACCCAGTACTTC
NA	TRBV9	NA	16	TRBJ2-1	CASSVGSSRAYNEQFF	TGTGCCAGCAGCGTAGGTTCGAGTAGAGCTTACAATGAGCAGTTCTTC
NA	TRBV7-2	NA	18	TRBJ1-1	CASSLVTGHYTLNTEAFF	TGTGCCAGCAGCTTAGTAACAGGGCACTATACTTTGAACACTGAAGCTTTCTTT
TRBD1	TRBV25-1	NA	15	TRBJ1-4	CASSAPTGGIEKLFF	TGTGCCAGCAGTGCTCCGACAGGGGGGATTGAAAAACTGTTTTTT
NA	TRBV7-7	NA	13	TRBJ2-5	CASSQSPGETQYF	TGTGCTAGCAGCCAATCCCCCGGAGAGACCCAGTACTTC
TRBD1	TRBV5-4	NA	14	TRBJ2-7	CASSTGQGLYEQYF	TGTGCCAGCAGCACGGGACAGGGTCTTTACGAGCAGTACTTC
NA	TRBV28	NA	13	TRBJ1-1	CASSTVQGFEAFF	TGTGCCAGCAGTACGGTACAGGGTTTCGAGGCTTTCTTT
TRBD1	TRBV28	NA	12	TRBJ1-6	CASSDGTGEFLF	TGTGCCAGCAGCGACGGGACAGGGGAATTCCTCTTT
TRBD1	TRBV6-1	NA	17	TRBJ1-3	CASSGIIGTGVPDTIYF	TGTGCCAGCAGTGGGATAATCGGGACAGGGGTCCCGGACACCATATATTTT
NA	TRBV28	NA	14	TRBJ1-5	CASRPDRGDQPQHF	TGTGCCAGCAGGCCGGATCGGGGTGATCAGCCCCAGCATTTT
TRBD2	TRBV5-1	once	15	TRBJ2-1	CASSLAGAPGNEQFF	TGCGCCAGCAGCTTAGCGGGAGCCCCGGGGAATGAGCAGTTCTTC
TRBD2	TRBV18	NA	19	TRBJ2-1	CASSQPRVAGIAYGNEQFF	TGTGCCAGCTCACAGCCCCGGGTAGCGGGCATCGCTTACGGCAATGAGCAGTTCTTC
TRBD2	TRBV6-5	NA	13	TRBJ2-3	CASRLAGADTQYF	TGTGCCAGCAGGCTAGCGGGAGCGGATACGCAGTATTTT
NA	TRBV9	NA	16	TRBJ2-1	CASSAAVTISYNEQFF	TGTGCCAGCAGTGCAGCGGTCACCATCTCCTACAATGAGCAGTTCTTC
TRBD1	TRBV28	NA	11	TRBJ1-1	CASNIGTGAFF	TGTGCCAGCAACATCGGGACAGGGGCTTTCTTT
NA	TRBV29-1	few	14	TRBJ1-1	CSVAARGVNTEAFF	TGCAGCGTTGCAGCTAGAGGAGTGAACACTGAAGCTTTCTTT
NA	TRBV5-5	NA	15	TRBJ1-1	CASSFRQEKNTEAFF	TGTGCCAGCAGCTTTCGACAGGAGAAGAACACTGAAGCTTTCTTT
NA	TRBV10-3	NA	16	TRBJ2-1	CAISESDTSYHNEQFF	TGTGCCATCAGTGAGTCTGACACATCGTATCACAATGAGCAGTTCTTC
NA	TRBV18	NA	16	TRBJ1-1	CASSPPWGLANTEAFF	TGTGCCAGCTCACCACCTTGGGGCTTGGCGAACACTGAAGCTTTCTTT
TRBD1	TRBV2	NA	13	TRBJ1-2	CASSGQGNYGYTF	TGTGCCAGCAGTGGACAGGGAAACTATGGCTACACCTTC
TRBD2	TRBV4-1	NA	17	TRBJ2-1	CASSQAKGLAGGNEQFF	TGCGCCAGCAGCCAAGCTAAGGGACTAGCGGGAGGAAATGAGCAGTTCTTC
NA	TRBV3-1/TRBV3-2	NA	17	TRBJ1-6	CASSQYREPNYNSPLHF	TGTGCCAGCAGCCAATACAGGGAACCGAACTATAATTCACCCCTCCACTTT
NA	TRBV9	once	13	TRBJ2-2	CASSELNTGELFF	TGTGCCAGCAGCGAACTAAACACCGGGGAGCTGTTTTTT
TRBD2	TRBV2	NA	15	TRBJ2-7	CASRPTSGRPLEQYF	TGTGCCAGCAGGCCGACTAGCGGGAGACCCCTCGAGCAGTACTTC
NA	TRBV3-1/TRBV3-2	NA	15	TRBJ2-1	CASSPSDKSYNEQFF	TGTGCCAGCAGCCCCTCGGACAAATCATACAATGAGCAGTTCTTC
NA	TRBV3-1/TRBV3-2	NA	16	TRBJ1-4	CASSQGGSSTNEKLFF	TGTGCCAGCAGCCAAGGAGGGAGTTCAACTAATGAAAAACTGTTTTTT
TRBD1	TRBV7-2	NA	15	TRBJ2-3	CASRFRQGWTDTQYF	TGTGCCAGCAGGTTCCGACAGGGGTGGACAGATACGCAGTATTTT
NA	TRBV19	NA	13	TRBJ1-3	CASSPPGGNTIYF	TGTGCCAGTAGTCCCCCAGGCGGAAACACCATATATTTT
NA	TRBV18	NA	14	TRBJ2-5	CASSPLPQTETQYF	TGTGCCAGCTCACCCCTACCTCAAACGGAGACCCAGTACTTC
NA	TRBV6-5	NA	14	TRBJ1-3	CASSWGDPGNTIYF	TGTGCCAGCAGTTGGGGGGACCCTGGAAACACCATATATTTT
NA	TRBV2	NA	15	TRBJ1-3	CASRRTGTSGNTIYF	TGTGCCAGCAGGAGAACAGGGACCTCTGGAAACACCATATATTTT
TRBD1	TRBV5-4	NA	16	TRBJ1-3	CASSLDRGFSGNTIYF	TGTGCCAGCAGCTTGGACAGGGGATTCTCTGGAAACACCATATATTTT
NA	TRBV11-2	NA	12	TRBJ2-3	CASSPGADTQYF	TGTGCCAGCAGCCCCGGGGCAGATACGCAGTATTTT
NA	TRBV6-2/TRBV6-3	NA	14	TRBJ2-5	CASSYLSSSQTQYF	TGTGCCAGCAGTTACCTTTCTAGCAGTCAGACCCAGTACTTC